What follows is one T cell receptor (beta chain) and its context. No antigen is known for it. Base qualities are not provided; no much larger clone lies one nucleotide away. Reading the label with the study, this specimen's time point is: baseline before first vaccination. Vaccinee samples came from UK trials COV001 and COV002, including a single-blind randomized controlled phase 2/3 trial of AZD1222 (ChAdOx1 nCoV-19) in healthy adults. For TCRbeta chain sequencing, PBMC samples from trial participants were taken at day 0 and at day 28 after the second dose. The germline V gene supplies CDR1 ENHRY and CDR2 SYGVKD. From cysteine to phenylalanine, the CDR3 is 15 amino acids long. Kept here is only the CDR3 DNA, which spans 45 bases and is read in frame from base 1. Trimming accounts for 7 bases at V and 1 base at J, while the number of junction bases matched to no gene is 7. These data belong to a study of T cell responses to AZD1222 COVID-19 vaccine (dated by TCRdb to about 2021). Concerning the study at large: AZD1222 recipients whose second dose came at about 4 weeks and those whose second dose came at about 12 weeks were combined into one group, since spike-specific TCR depth and breadth did not differ between the two schedules. Enrollment into the trials was organized by age into subgroups of 18-55, 56-69 and 70-plus years, and those subgroups contained about 150, 27 and 61 TCR-sequenced participants, respectively. A total of 233 trial participants underwent TCR sequencing, of whom around 200 received two doses of AZD1222 and roughly 25 received two doses of the MenACWY control vaccine. Points the paper makes about the study in general: Because no day 14 peak-response samples were available, repertoires were characterized only after the peak T cell response. The 56-69-year group was small, and its depth increase did not reach significance, likely because of low power. Conclusions about previously exposed vaccinees are limited, since just six AZD1222 recipients were seropositive for SARS-CoV-2 at baseline. Most participants were white British and females outnumbered males, and the authors suggested that clonal diversity may have been underestimated. The whole spike protein was spanned by vaccine-associated CD4 TCRs, and dominant responses were seen in regions 160-218 and 743-854. After two AZD1222 doses, spike-specific TCR breadth and depth were significantly higher than at day 0 and than in MenACWY recipients. Reportedly, almost half of the unique spike-specific TCRs recognized epitopes lying outside the regions that are mutated in the B.1.351 and B.1.1.7 variants.

The CDR3 regions of human TCRbeta chains were analyzed by immunosequencing. Processing in the source paper ran as follows. Repertoire TCRs were checked for matches against a reference library of SARS-CoV-2-specific TCRs that had been generated using the MIRA antigen-specificity platform. Breadth meant the fraction of unique TCRs that were SARS-CoV-2-associated, whereas depth meant the fraction of total T cells that were SARS-CoV-2-associated. Each spike-specific TCR was assigned to its reactive spike region and to a CD4 or CD8 class using the MIRA data. Log10-transformed breadth and depth values were compared by one-way ANOVA with Sidak's multiple comparisons tests. TCRdb limited this immuneACCESS table to in-frame rearrangements with V and J called. A share of clones is missing; checked studies link under half to unresolved V genes, and the rest is unexplained. V, J and clone size were drawn from that table, and D and trimming were deduced from the DNA. The sample profile shows about 150,000 clones; over 85% of them were found once. The top ten clones comprise 1.5% to 2% of the sample.

The sample here was peripheral blood, taken on day 0 of AZD1222 vaccination. The chain links TRBV10-3 with TRBJ1-1; 9 middle bases align to TRBD1. This clonotype was sampled from an adult in good health. The CDR3 has the sequence CAITPTGGSNTEAFF. At the DNA level, the sequence is TGTGCCATCACCCCGACAGGGGGGTCGAACACTGAAGCTTTCTTT.